The subject of this entry is one T cell receptor (beta chain). It lacks a known antigen. Per-base quality was not reported, and no clone a single base away is much larger than it. This sample was included in a study of technical replicates of blood from a few donors listed by TCRdb under 2017. The CDR3 starts with the cysteine, ends with the phenylalanine, and has 16 residues. CDR3 DNA is the only sequence kept; it has 48 bases, read in frame from the first base. The CDR1 and CDR2 encoded by the germline V gene are SGHDT and YYEEEE. Trimmed from V: 4 bases; trimmed from J: 2 bases; junction bases lacking a gene match: 6. The receptor library was made with the immunoSEQ multiplex PCR assay. TCRdb mirrors the immuneACCESS table, restricted to in-frame sequences. Some clones are absent from its copies; in checked studies, under half trace to an unresolved V gene, and the reason for the others is unknown. The sample includes some 70,000 clones, with approximately 93% observed a single time. In total, the top ten clones hold 4.7% of the sample.

Rearrangement joined TRBV5-6 to TRBJ2-3, with 11 central nucleotides matching TRBD2. The TCR comes from a human donor in good health. Some clones in this sample may be carry-over from other donors' samples. Material: PBMCs. DNA sequence: TGTGCCAGCAGCGGGGGACTAGCGGTGAACACAGATACGCAGTATTTT. It is translated as CASSGGLAVNTDTQYF.